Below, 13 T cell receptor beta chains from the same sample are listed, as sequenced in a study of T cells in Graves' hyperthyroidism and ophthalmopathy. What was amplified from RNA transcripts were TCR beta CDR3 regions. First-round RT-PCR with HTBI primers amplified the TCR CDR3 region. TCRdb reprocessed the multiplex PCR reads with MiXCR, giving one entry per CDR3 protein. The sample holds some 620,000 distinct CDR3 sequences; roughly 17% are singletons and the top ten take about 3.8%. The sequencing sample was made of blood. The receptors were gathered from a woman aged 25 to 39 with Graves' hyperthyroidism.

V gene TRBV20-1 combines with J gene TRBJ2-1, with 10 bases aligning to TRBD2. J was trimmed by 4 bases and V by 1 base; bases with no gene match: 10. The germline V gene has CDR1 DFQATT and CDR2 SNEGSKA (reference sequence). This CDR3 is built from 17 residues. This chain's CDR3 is CSARVRGLAEPYNEQFF. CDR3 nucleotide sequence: TGCAGTGCTAGAGTCCGCGGACTAGCGGAACCATACAATGAGCAGTTCTTC.

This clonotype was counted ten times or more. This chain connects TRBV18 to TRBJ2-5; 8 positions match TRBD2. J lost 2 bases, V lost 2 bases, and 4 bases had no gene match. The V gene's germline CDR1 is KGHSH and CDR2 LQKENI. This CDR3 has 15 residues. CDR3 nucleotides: TGTGCCAGCTCACCAATACTAGCGGAACAAGAGACCCAGTACTTC. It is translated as CASSPILAEQETQYF.

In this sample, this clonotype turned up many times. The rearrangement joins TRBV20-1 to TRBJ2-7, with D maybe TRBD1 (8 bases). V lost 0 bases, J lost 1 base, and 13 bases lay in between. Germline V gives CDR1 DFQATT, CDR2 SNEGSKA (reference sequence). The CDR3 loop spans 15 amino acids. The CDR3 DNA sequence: TGCAGTGCTAGAGATACAGGGGGGGGTTCCTACGAGCAGTACTTC. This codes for CSARDTGGGSYEQYF.

In nucleotides, the CDR3 is TGCAGCGTTGCGAGGGGGACCAATGAGCAGTTCTTC. The encoded protein is CSVARGTNEQFF. J is TRBJ2-1 and V is TRBV29-1; TRBD1 might be the D (6 bases). The CDR3 is made up of 12 amino acids. The V gene lost 4 bases and the J gene lost 6 bases, with 10 bases spanning the gap. Germline V gives CDR1 SQVTM, CDR2 ANQGSEA.

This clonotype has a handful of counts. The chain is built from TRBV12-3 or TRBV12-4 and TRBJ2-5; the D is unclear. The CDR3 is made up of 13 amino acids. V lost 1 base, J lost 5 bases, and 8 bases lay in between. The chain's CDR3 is CASSLGPLETQYF. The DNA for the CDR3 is TGTGCCAGCAGTTTAGGTCCCTTGGAGACCCAGTACTTC.

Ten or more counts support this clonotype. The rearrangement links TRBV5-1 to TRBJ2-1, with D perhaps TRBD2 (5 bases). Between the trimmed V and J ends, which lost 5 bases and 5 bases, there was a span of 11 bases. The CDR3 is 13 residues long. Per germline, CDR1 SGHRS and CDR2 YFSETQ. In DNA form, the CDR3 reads TGCGCCAGCAGTATCGAGCGGAACAATGAGCAGTTCTTC. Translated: CASSIERNNEQFF. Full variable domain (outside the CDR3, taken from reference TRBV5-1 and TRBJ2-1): KAGVTQTPRYLIKTRGQQVTLSCSPISGHRSVSWYQQTPGQGLQFLFEYFSETQRNKGNFPGRFSGRQFSNSRSEMNVSTLELGDSALYLCASSIERNNEQFFGPGTRLTVL.

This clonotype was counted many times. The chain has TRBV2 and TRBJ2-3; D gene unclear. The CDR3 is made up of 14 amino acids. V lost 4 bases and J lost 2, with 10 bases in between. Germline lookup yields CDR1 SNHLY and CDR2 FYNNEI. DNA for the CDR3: TGTGCCAGCAGTGCGTTCACAGCCACAGATACGCAGTATTTT. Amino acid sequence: CASSAFTATDTQYF. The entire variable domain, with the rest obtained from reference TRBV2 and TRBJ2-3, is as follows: EPEVTQTPSHQVTQMGQEVILRCVPISNHLYFYWYRQILGQKVEFLVSFYNNEISEKSEIFDDQFSVERPDGSNFTLKIRSTKLEDSAMYFCASSAFTATDTQYFGPGTRLTVL.

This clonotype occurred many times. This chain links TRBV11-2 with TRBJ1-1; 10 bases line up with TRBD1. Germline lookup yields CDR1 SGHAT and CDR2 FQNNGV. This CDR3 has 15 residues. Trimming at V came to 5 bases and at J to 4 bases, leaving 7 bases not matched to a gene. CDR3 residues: CASSPRTGGITEAFF. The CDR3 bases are TGTGCCAGCAGCCCCCGGACAGGGGGGATCACTGAAGCTTTCTTT.

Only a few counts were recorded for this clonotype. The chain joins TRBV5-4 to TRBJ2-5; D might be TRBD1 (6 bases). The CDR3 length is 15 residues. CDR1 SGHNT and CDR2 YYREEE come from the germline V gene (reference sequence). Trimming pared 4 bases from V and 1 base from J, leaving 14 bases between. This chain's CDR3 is CASSHYPDSQETQYF. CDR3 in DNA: TGTGCCAGCAGCCATTACCCGGACAGCCAAGAGACCCAGTACTTC.

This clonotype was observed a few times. CDR3: CASSPTTSGVTDTQYF. The CDR3 nucleotides are TGTGCCAGCTCACCGACCACTAGTGGAGTGACAGATACGCAGTATTTT. This sequence joins TRBV18 and TRBJ2-3; D is possibly TRBD2 (5 bases). CDR3 length: 16 amino acids. V gave up 3 bases and J gave up 3 bases, with 16 bases separating them. The V gene's germline CDR1 is KGHSH and CDR2 LQKENI.

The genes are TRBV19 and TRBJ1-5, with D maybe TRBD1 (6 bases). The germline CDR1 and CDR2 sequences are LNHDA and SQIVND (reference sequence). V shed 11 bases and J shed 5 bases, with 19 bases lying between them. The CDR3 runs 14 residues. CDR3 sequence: CAAVYRDGDQPQHF. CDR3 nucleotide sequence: TGTGCCGCCGTTTACAGGGACGGGGATCAGCCCCAGCATTTT.

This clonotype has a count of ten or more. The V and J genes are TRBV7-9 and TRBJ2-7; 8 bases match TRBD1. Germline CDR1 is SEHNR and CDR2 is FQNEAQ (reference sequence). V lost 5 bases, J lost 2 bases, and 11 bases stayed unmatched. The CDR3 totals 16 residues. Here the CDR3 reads CASSISRGLGAYEQYF. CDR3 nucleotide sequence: TGTGCCAGCAGCATCAGCAGGGGGCTTGGAGCCTACGAGCAGTACTTC.

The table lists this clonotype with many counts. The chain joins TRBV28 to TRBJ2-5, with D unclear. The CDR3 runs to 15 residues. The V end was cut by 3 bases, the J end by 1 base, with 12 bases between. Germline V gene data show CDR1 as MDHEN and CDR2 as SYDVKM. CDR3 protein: CASSFFTFRQETQYF. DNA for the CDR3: TGTGCCAGCAGTTTCTTCACATTTCGCCAAGAGACCCAGTACTTC. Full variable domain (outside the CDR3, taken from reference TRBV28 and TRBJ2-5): DVKVTQSSRYLVKRTGEKVFLECVQDMDHENMFWYRQDPGLGLRLIYFSYDVKMKEKGDIPEGYSVSREKKERFSLILESASTNQTSMYLCASSFFTFRQETQYFGPGTRLLVL.